These 23 T cell receptor beta chains originate from one sample sequenced in a study of T cell responses to AZD1222 COVID-19 vaccine. The assay was immunoSEQ multiplex PCR, and TCRdb's table has in-frame clones only and misses some. The data contain over 150,000 clones, roughly nine tenths of them seen just once; the ten biggest clones take up 15% to 20%. Here the sequenced sample was peripheral blood, taken on day 0 of AZD1222 vaccination. Every receptor here comes from an adult in good health.

This rearrangement joins TRBV5-4 to TRBJ2-1; 7 nucleotides match TRBD2. The CDR3 has 18 amino acids. J was trimmed by 1 base and V by 1 base; bases with no gene match: 11. Germline V lookup: CDR1 SGHNT, CDR2 YYREEE (reference sequence). The CDR3 reads CASSLLQTSLSSYNEQFF. CDR3 nucleotides: TGTGCCAGCAGCTTGTTACAGACTAGCTTAAGTTCCTACAATGAGCAGTTCTTC.

This chain links TRBV24-1 with TRBJ1-3; D unclear. Trimming took off 4 bases at V and 2 bases at J, with 11 bases between the two ends. The CDR3 is 15 residues long. CDR1 and CDR2 from the germline V gene are KGHDR and SFDVKD. CDR3 in DNA: TGTGCCACCAGTGACTCTGGGAACCCTGGAAACACCATATATTTT. The encoded protein is CATSDSGNPGNTIYF.

The V gene is TRBV5-1, the J gene TRBJ2-1, with 10 bases aligning to TRBD2. Germline loops: CDR1 SGHRS, CDR2 YFSETQ. Germline trimming cut 7 bases from V and 8 bases from J; bases unmatched to any gene: 12. This CDR3 contains 15 residues. CDR3 protein: CASRRLAGVVDEQFF. Written as DNA, the CDR3 is TGCGCCAGCCGAAGGCTAGCGGGAGTTGTGGATGAGCAGTTCTTC.

V usage is TRBV4-1 and J usage is TRBJ1-2; no firm D call. Trimming left V 1 base short and J 8 bases short, with 14 bases between. Germline V gene sequence: CDR1 MGHRA, CDR2 YSYEKL. The CDR3 runs 14 residues. CDR3 sequence (DNA): TGCGCCAGCAGCCAAGCATTTTCGCCGTACGGCTACACCTTC. It is translated as CASSQAFSPYGYTF.

V and J are TRBV24-1 and TRBJ2-7, with a weak D call TRBD2 (5 bases). Germline V gives CDR1 KGHDR, CDR2 SFDVKD. Trimming stripped 6 bases from V and 5 bases from J, with 7 bases between. This CDR3 comprises 11 residues. The CDR3 region is CATSRGDEQYF. Here the CDR3 DNA reads TGTGCCACCAGTCGGGGTGACGAGCAGTACTTC.

The chain employs TRBV5-1 and TRBJ1-2; the D is unclear. Trimming took off 0 bases at V and 1 base at J, with 7 bases between the two ends. CDR1 is SGHRS, CDR2 YFSETQ, per germline. The CDR3 extends over 14 amino acids. The CDR3 sequence is CASSLGSINYGYTF. Written as DNA, the CDR3 is TGCGCCAGCAGCTTGGGCAGTATTAACTATGGCTACACCTTC.

The chain employs TRBV2 and TRBJ1-4; TRBD1 matches at 10 bases. V shed 0 bases, J shed 8 bases, and the junction held 6 bases outside the gene matches. The CDR3 extends over 16 amino acids. CDR1 and CDR2 from the germline V gene are SNHLY and FYNNEI. CDR3: CASSEALDRGYEKLFF. In DNA form, the CDR3 reads TGTGCCAGCAGTGAAGCGTTGGACAGGGGGTACGAAAAACTGTTTTTT.

V and J are TRBV5-6 and TRBJ1-5, with D perhaps matching TRBD1 (6 bases). V dropped 0 bases and J dropped 2 bases, with 15 bases sitting between them. The length of the CDR3 is 17 residues. Germline CDR1 reads SGHDT; CDR2 reads YYEEEE. The CDR3 nucleotides read TGTGCCAGCAGCTTGGGATCCACAGGGTTCCGCAATCAGCCCCAGCATTTT. Encoded protein: CASSLGSTGFRNQPQHF.

The chain has TRBV14 and TRBJ1-6, with D perhaps matching TRBD1 (6 bases). The CDR3 spans 14 residues. Germline values: CDR1 SGHDN, CDR2 FVKESK. Trimming stripped 1 base from V and 8 bases from J, with 9 bases between. CDR3 sequence reads: CASSQGTDHSPLHF. The CDR3 DNA sequence: TGTGCCAGCAGCCAAGGGACAGATCATTCACCCCTCCACTTT.

V and J are TRBV7-9 and TRBJ2-3; weak D call: TRBD1 (5 bases). The CDR3 covers 13 residues. Per the germline V gene, CDR1 is SEHNR and CDR2 is FQNEAQ (reference sequence). The germline V and J ends were trimmed by 8 bases and 4 bases, with 13 bases remaining between them. The CDR3: CASSPLGADTQYF. The CDR3 nucleotides are TGTGCCAGCTCCCCCCTAGGGGCAGATACGCAGTATTTT. The full variable domain, completed using reference TRBV7-9 and TRBJ2-3, is DTGVSQNPRHKITKRGQNVTFRCDPISEHNRLYWYRQTLGQGPEFLTYFQNEAQLEKSRLLSDRFSAERPKGSFSTLEIQRTEQGDSAMYLCASSPLGADTQYFGPGTRLTVL.

The V call is TRBV7-3, the J call TRBJ2-1, with 8 bases matching TRBD2. With 1 base clipped from V and 4 bases from J, the junction kept 3 bases outside the gene matches. From germline, CDR1 is SGHTA and CDR2 FQGTGA. This CDR3 is built from 15 residues. CDR3 sequence (DNA): TGTGCCAGCAGCTTAAAGCTAGCGGGTTACAATGAGCAGTTCTTC. It translates to CASSLKLAGYNEQFF.

This chain joins TRBV5-1 and TRBJ1-2; no firm D call. Germline V gives CDR1 SGHRS, CDR2 YFSETQ. This CDR3 contains 15 residues. V lost 4 bases, J lost 8 bases, and 21 bases lay in between. CDR3 coding DNA: TGCGCCAGCAGCCTTTCTCTGGAGGGTCCCTGGGGCTACACCTTC. Translated: CASSLSLEGPWGYTF. The entire variable domain, with the rest obtained from reference TRBV5-1 and TRBJ1-2, is as follows: KAGVTQTPRYLIKTRGQQVTLSCSPISGHRSVSWYQQTPGQGLQFLFEYFSETQRNKGNFPGRFSGRQFSNSRSEMNVSTLELGDSALYLCASSLSLEGPWGYTFGSGTRLTVV.

This chain links TRBV27 with TRBJ1-5; no clear D. V gave up 5 bases and J gave up 6 bases, with 11 bases separating them. The CDR3 has 13 amino acids. Germline CDR1 reads MNHEY; CDR2 reads SMNVEV (reference sequence). The CDR3 region has the DNA TGTGCCAGCAGTCCGACGGTATCTCAGCCCCAGCATTTT. Its protein is CASSPTVSQPQHF.

The gene calls are TRBV2 and TRBJ1-2; the match to TRBD1 covers 7 bases. The CDR3 is 15 amino acids. CDR1 SNHLY and CDR2 FYNNEI come from the germline V gene. Unmatched junction bases numbered 3, after V lost 2 bases and J lost 0 bases. The CDR3 sequence: CASSETQGANYGYTF. CDR3 nucleotides: TGTGCCAGCAGTGAAACGCAGGGGGCTAACTATGGCTACACCTTC.

This clone was seen only once. The genes are TRBV11-2 and TRBJ2-5; TRBD1 might be the D (5 bases). Germline assignment: CDR1 SGHAT and CDR2 FQNNGV. The germline V and J ends were trimmed by 1 base and 5 bases, with 11 bases remaining between them. There are 14 residues in the CDR3. Here the CDR3 DNA reads TGTGCCAGCAGCTTAGGACAGCGAAGGGAGACCCAGTACTTC. It codes for CASSLGQRRETQYF. Based on the CDR3 plus reference TRBV11-2 and TRBJ2-5, the full variable domain is EAGVAQSPRYKIIEKRQSVAFWCNPISGHATLYWYQQILGQGPKLLIQFQNNGVVDDSQLPKDRFSAERLKGVDSTLKIQPAKLEDSAVYLCASSLGQRRETQYFGPGTRLLVL.

The rearrangement joins TRBV3-1 (or the pseudogene TRBV3-2) to TRBJ1-6; 9 positions agree with TRBD1. In germline, CDR1 is LGHDT, CDR2 YNNKEL (reference sequence). This CDR3 spans 14 amino acids. V shed 4 bases, J shed 13 bases, and the junction held 8 bases outside the gene matches. The CDR3 nucleotides read TGTGCCAGCAGCCCTTGGGACAGGGAAACGCCCCTCCACTTT. Translating gives CASSPWDRETPLHF.

The gene calls are TRBV2 and TRBJ2-2; 15 bases match TRBD2. The CDR3 has 18 amino acids. With V trimmed by 6 bases and J by 4 bases, 9 bases remained unmatched. The germline V gene has CDR1 SNHLY and CDR2 FYNNEI. The CDR3 DNA reads TGTGCCAGCAGGAGAGGACTAGCGGGGGGGCCGGGCACCGGGGAGCTGTTTTTT. Protein sequence: CASRRGLAGGPGTGELFF.

The rearrangement joins TRBV18 to TRBJ1-2; 9 nucleotides line up with TRBD1. J gave up 2 bases and V 5 bases, and 12 bases lay outside the gene matches. Germline V gene sequence: CDR1 KGHSH, CDR2 LQKENI. This CDR3 comprises 17 residues. This CDR3 is CASSTGTGRNTNYGYTF. CDR3 in DNA: TGTGCCAGCTCAACCGGGACAGGGAGGAATACGAACTATGGCTACACCTTC.

The chain employs TRBV29-1 and TRBJ2-1, with D unresolved. The CDR3 is 12 residues long. V was clipped by 5 bases and J by 4 bases, with 9 bases between them. Germline V CDR1 and CDR2: SQVTM, ANQGSEA. The CDR3 loop reads CSVNGVYNEQFF. The CDR3, as DNA: TGCAGCGTTAACGGTGTATACAATGAGCAGTTCTTC.

V gene TRBV12-3 or TRBV12-4 combines with J gene TRBJ2-3, with D possibly TRBD2 on 6 matching bases. CDR3 length equals 12 residues. The V end was cut by 8 bases, the J end by 5 bases, with 11 bases between. The CDR3 region has the DNA TGTGCCAGCCGTCCCGGGGGAGATACGCAGTATTTT. Its protein is CASRPGGDTQYF.

V usage is TRBV30 and J usage is TRBJ1-2; D call uncertain. Trimming took 1 base from V and 4 from J, leaving 10 bases between them. This CDR3 comprises 13 residues. Germline V gene sequence: CDR1 GTSNPN, CDR2 SVGIG (reference sequence). The CDR3 loop reads CAWSASGPYGYTF. The DNA for the CDR3 is TGTGCCTGGAGTGCATCCGGGCCCTATGGCTACACCTTC.

V gene TRBV9 combines with J gene TRBJ2-1, with 11 positions matching TRBD2. Germline V gene sequence: CDR1 SGDLS, CDR2 YYNGEE. The CDR3 spans 16 residues. V lost 3 bases to trimming and J lost 5 bases; unmatched junction nucleotides: 7. The chain's CDR3 is CASSAQLAGGNNEQFF. CDR3 coding DNA: TGTGCCAGCAGCGCCCAGCTAGCGGGGGGTAACAATGAGCAGTTCTTC.

The chain combines TRBV5-1 with TRBJ1-1, with TRBD1 as a possible D gene (5 bases). The length of the CDR3 is 18 residues. The germline gives CDR1 SGHRS, CDR2 YFSETQ. Trimming pared 2 bases from V and 0 bases from J, leaving 20 bases between. CDR3 loop: CASSLGYGRGRLNTEAFF. In DNA, the CDR3 is TGCGCCAGCAGCTTAGGATATGGGAGGGGCCGGCTGAACACTGAAGCTTTCTTT.